This entry lists 9 T cell receptor beta chains sequenced from one sample in a study of cytomegalovirus exposure and HLA in healthy donors. The PCR contained 60 Vbeta and 13 Jbeta primers. Only in-frame clones appear in the TCRdb table, and some are missing; sequencing was by immunoSEQ multiplex PCR. Here the sample spans about 170,000 clones, approximately 88% being singletons. Specimen: PBMCs. Every receptor here comes from a boy between 2 and 10 years old in good health and CMV-seronegative.

The chain carries TRBV7-3 and TRBJ2-7, with D tentatively TRBD2 (5 bases). CDR1 and CDR2 from the germline V gene are SGHTA and FQGTGA. V shed 4 bases and J shed 3 bases, with 16 bases lying between them. CDR3 length: 15 amino acids. The chain's CDR3 is CASSSAPGKGYEQYF. In DNA form, the CDR3 reads TGTGCCAGCAGCTCTGCTCCCGGGAAGGGCTACGAGCAGTACTTC.

The chain employs TRBV19 and TRBJ1-5; TRBD1 agrees at 10 bases. The trim removed 4 bases at V and 4 bases at J, leaving 7 bases unmatched. Germline lookup yields CDR1 LNHDA and CDR2 SQIVND (reference sequence). The CDR3 runs to 16 residues. This CDR3 reads CASSRFLGQGNQPQHF. In nucleotides, the CDR3 is TGTGCCAGTAGTAGGTTCCTGGGACAGGGGAATCAGCCCCAGCATTTT.

This chain connects TRBV10-3 to TRBJ2-1, with D hard to call. Germline V gene lookup returns CDR1 ENHRY and CDR2 SYGVKD. V was pared by 8 bases and J by 0 bases, with 14 bases between. The CDR3 sequence is 15 residues long. CDR3 in DNA: TGTGCCATCGGTCCCATTGTACTCTCCTACAATGAGCAGTTCTTC. Its protein product is CAIGPIVLSYNEQFF.

The chain has TRBV6-1 and TRBJ1-1; D call uncertain. V lost 5 bases and J 1 base, leaving 8 bases between the germline ends. Germline V lookup: CDR1 MNHNS, CDR2 SASEGT. CDR3 length: 13 residues. CDR3 sequence reads: CASSRRENTEAFF. DNA of the CDR3: TGTGCCAGCAGTAGACGGGAGAACACTGAAGCTTTCTTT.

The chain carries TRBV6-6 and TRBJ1-4; D is perhaps TRBD1 (6 bases). There are 15 residues in the CDR3. Germline values: CDR1 MNHNY, CDR2 SVGAGI (reference sequence). V gave up 0 bases and J gave up 10 bases, with 15 bases separating them. In DNA form, the CDR3 reads TGTGCCAGCAGTTACTCTCGGGGTCAAGGGGGAAAACTGTTTTTT. Its translation: CASSYSRGQGGKLFF.

The rearrangement links TRBV5-1 to TRBJ2-1; TRBD1 matches at 8 bases. Germline V gene sequence: CDR1 SGHRS, CDR2 YFSETQ. V lost 4 bases and J lost 6; bases outside the gene matches: 6. The CDR3 has 14 residues. CDR3: CASSASQGGNEQFF. Here the CDR3 DNA reads TGCGCCAGCAGCGCCTCACAGGGGGGCAATGAGCAGTTCTTC.

The V and J genes are TRBV4-2 and TRBJ2-3, with 8 bases fitting TRBD2. Germline V gene sequence: CDR1 LGHNA, CDR2 YNFKEQ. J was trimmed by 4 bases and V by 1 base; bases with no gene match: 10. CDR3 length: 17 residues. The CDR3 reads CASSQAYTGGRADTQYF. The CDR3 DNA sequence: TGTGCCAGCAGCCAAGCTTACACGGGAGGGCGGGCAGATACGCAGTATTTT.

The rearrangement joins TRBV5-1 to TRBJ2-1; 10 bases map to TRBD2. V gave up 0 bases and J gave up 2 bases; unmatched junction bases: 2. This CDR3 has 16 amino acids. Germline V lookup: CDR1 SGHRS, CDR2 YFSETQ. In DNA form, the CDR3 reads TGCGCCAGCAGCTTGGGGACTAGCGGAGCCTACAATGAGCAGTTCTTC. Protein: CASSLGTSGAYNEQFF.

This clone is labeled as medium-sized (0.01 to 0.1%). The rearrangement joins TRBV15 to TRBJ2-1; a weak D match, TRBD2 (6 bases). This CDR3 has 17 amino acids. The germline gives CDR1 LNHNV, CDR2 YYDKDF (reference sequence). V was pared by 5 bases and J by 0 bases, with 17 bases between. In DNA, the CDR3 is TGTGCCACCAGCGGGACTGCCGCGGGCAGCTCCTACAATGAGCAGTTCTTC. Protein sequence: CATSGTAAGSSYNEQFF. Based on the CDR3 plus reference TRBV15 and TRBJ2-1, the full variable domain is DAMVIQNPRYQVTQFGKPVTLSCSQTLNHNVMYWYQQKSSQAPKLLFHYYDKDFNNEADTPDNFQSRRPNTSFCFLDIRSPGLGDTAMYLCATSGTAAGSSYNEQFFGPGTRLTVL.